These 26 T cell receptor beta chains were all obtained from the same sample, sequenced in a study of blood T cell repertoires in COVID-19. Profiling relied on immunoSEQ multiplex PCR, and the TCRdb table lists in-frame clones only, not all of them. The table has a few hundred thousand clones, over 75% seen once. The sample consisted of peripheral blood. These receptors all stem from a woman under 40 with COVID-19, enrolled during active disease.

This clone appeared a single time. The chain joins TRBV5-1 to TRBJ2-5, with D perhaps TRBD2 (6 bases). The CDR3 covers 15 residues. Germline loops: CDR1 SGHRS, CDR2 YFSETQ. Trimming took 5 bases from V and 6 from J, leaving 20 bases between them. CDR3 loop: CASSELPGEPQTQYF. The CDR3 region has the DNA TGCGCCAGCAGTGAACTACCGGGGGAACCCCAGACCCAGTACTTC.

The chain couples TRBV29-1 to TRBJ2-7; D possibly corresponds to TRBD2 (5 bases). Trimming took 6 bases from V and 7 from J, leaving 13 bases between them. This CDR3 contains 11 residues. The V gene's germline CDR1 is SQVTM and CDR2 ANQGSEA. The CDR3 sequence: CSVSPGSEQYF. Here the CDR3 DNA reads TGCAGCGTAAGCCCGGGGTCAGAGCAGTACTTC.

V is TRBV29-1 and J is TRBJ1-4, with D possibly being TRBD1 (6 bases). Trimming pared 1 base from V and 3 bases from J, leaving 12 bases between. Germline-derived CDR1 and CDR2 are SQVTM and ANQGSEA. The CDR3 sequence is 15 residues long. The CDR3 reads CSVEVRGRANEKLFF. As DNA, the CDR3 is TGCAGCGTTGAAGTGCGGGGGCGGGCTAATGAAAAACTGTTTTTT.

The chain joins TRBV5-1 to TRBJ2-7, with 11 bases aligning to TRBD2. Germline CDR1 is SGHRS and CDR2 is YFSETQ. CDR3 length: 14 amino acids. Trimming at V came to 4 bases and at J to 6 bases, leaving 6 bases not matched to a gene. The CDR3 is CASSRSGRATEQYF. CDR3 nucleotide sequence: TGCGCCAGCAGCCGTAGCGGGAGGGCCACCGAGCAGTACTTC.

The J gene is TRBJ2-7, the V gene TRBV5-8, with 10 bases matching TRBD1. Looked up from germline, CDR1 is SGHTS and CDR2 is YDEGEE. J was trimmed by 6 bases and V by 4 bases; bases with no gene match: 7. This CDR3 has 14 residues. CDR3 sequence (DNA): TGTGCCAGCAGCGTCTGGACAGGGGGAGCCGAGCAGTACTTC. Translated, it gives CASSVWTGGAEQYF. The variable domain in full, completed from reference TRBV5-8 and TRBJ2-7, reads EAGVTQSPTHLIKTRGQQATLRCSPISGHTSVYWYQQALGLGLQFLLWYDEGEERNRGNFPPRFSGRQFPNYSSELNVNALELEDSALYLCASSVWTGGAEQYFGPGTRLTVT.

The genes are TRBV20-1 and TRBJ2-7; D uncertain. Germline CDR1 DFQATT, CDR2 SNEGSKA (reference sequence). CDR3 size: 11 residues. V was pared by 3 bases and J by 5 bases, with 8 bases between. DNA of the CDR3: TGCAGTGCTAGTGACTTAGACGAGCAGTACTTC. It specifies CSASDLDEQYF.

The CDR3 loop is CATSDLGAQYF. The CDR3 DNA sequence: TGTGCCACCAGTGATTTGGGGGCTCAGTACTTC. V gene TRBV24-1 combines with J gene TRBJ2-4; possible D gene TRBD1, 5 bases. Trimming took off 0 bases at V and 12 bases at J, with 5 bases between the two ends. Germline lookup yields CDR1 KGHDR and CDR2 SFDVKD. The CDR3 is 11 residues long.

The J gene is TRBJ1-2, the V gene TRBV30; no clear D gene. CDR3 length: 12 amino acids. Germline-derived CDR1 and CDR2 are GTSNPN and SVGIG (reference sequence). The ends were cut back, 0 bases at V and 5 bases at J, with 7 bases in the middle. The CDR3 here is CAWSVGGYGYTF. For the CDR3, the DNA is TGTGCCTGGAGTGTGGGAGGATATGGCTACACCTTC.

V usage is TRBV24-1 and J usage is TRBJ2-1; TRBD2 agrees at 8 bases. The CDR3 totals 16 residues. Germline trimming cut 0 bases from V and 6 bases from J; bases unmatched to any gene: 6. Germline CDR1 and CDR2: KGHDR and SFDVKD. CDR3 in amino acids: CATSDLSAGGSNEQFF. In DNA form, the CDR3 reads TGTGCCACCAGTGATTTGTCGGCGGGAGGAAGCAATGAGCAGTTCTTC.

The CDR3 DNA reads TGTGCCAGCAGGACCCGCGGCAGAGGGCAGCCCCAGCATTTT. Amino acid sequence: CASRTRGRGQPQHF. The chain joins TRBV2 to TRBJ1-5; D not resolved. V shed 6 bases and J shed 7 bases, with 16 bases lying between them. CDR1 is SNHLY and CDR2 is FYNNEI in the germline V gene. CDR3 length: 14 amino acids.

This chain uses TRBV29-1 with TRBJ1-5; TRBD1 aligns across 7 bases. Germline CDR1 reads SQVTM; CDR2 reads ANQGSEA. V lost 4 bases and J lost 5; bases outside the gene matches: 2. The CDR3 runs to 12 residues. The chain's CDR3 is CSVGDSDQPQHF. The CDR3 DNA is TGCAGCGTTGGGGACAGCGATCAGCCCCAGCATTTT.

The V call is TRBV28, the J call TRBJ1-5, with 8 positions matching TRBD1. The V and J ends lost 1 base and 4 bases, in that order; junction bases with no gene match: 6. The CDR3 extends over 16 amino acids. Germline CDR1 MDHEN, CDR2 SYDVKM. The DNA for the CDR3 is TGTGCCAGCAGTTTATCCGGACAGGGAAGGAATCAGCCCCAGCATTTT. It encodes CASSLSGQGRNQPQHF.

This clone was seen a single time. V and J are TRBV6-4 and TRBJ1-5; D possibly corresponds to TRBD1 (5 bases). This CDR3 spans 14 amino acids. The ends were cut back, 6 bases at V and 2 bases at J, with 11 bases in the middle. Germline lookup yields CDR1 MRHNA and CDR2 SNTAGT. CDR3 nucleotides: TGTGCCAGCAGCTCAGGGTTGGGCAATCAGCCCCAGCATTTT. Amino acid sequence: CASSSGLGNQPQHF.

A word on this clone: Different DNA sequences within this sample yield the same CDR3. CDR3: CASSRGTGGNYGYTF. The CDR3 DNA reads as TGCGCCAGCAGCCGTGGGACAGGGGGGAACTATGGCTACACCTTC. The V gene is TRBV4-1, the J gene TRBJ1-2, with TRBD1 identical over 11 bases. Germline CDR1 MGHRA, CDR2 YSYEKL. The CDR3 runs to 15 residues. V gave up 4 bases and J gave up 2 bases; unmatched junction bases: 3.

This sequence joins TRBV15 and TRBJ2-5; unclear D gene. This CDR3 comprises 14 residues. Trimming removed 0 bases at V and 2 bases at J, with 7 bases between. CDR1 and CDR2 (germline): LNHNV, YYDKDF (reference sequence). The CDR3 region is CATSRDGTQETQYF. CDR3 nucleotides: TGTGCCACCAGCAGAGATGGCACACAAGAGACCCAGTACTTC.

For the CDR3, the DNA is TGTGCCAGCAGCCAGCGCGCAGGGCTCTACGAGCAGTACTTC. This sequence encodes CASSQRAGLYEQYF. The chain has TRBV4-2 and TRBJ2-7, with a tentative D call TRBD1 (5 bases). Germline assignment: CDR1 LGHNA and CDR2 YNFKEQ. V lost 3 bases and J lost 3, with 12 bases in between. This CDR3 comprises 14 residues.

The rearrangement links TRBV29-1 to TRBJ2-1; 7 positions match TRBD2. J gave up 9 bases and V 7 bases, and 18 bases lay outside the gene matches. In germline, CDR1 is SQVTM, CDR2 ANQGSEA. The CDR3 contains 15 residues. The CDR3 protein is CSGGVGGRGGGEQFF. CDR3 sequence (DNA): TGCAGCGGGGGGGTTGGCGGGAGAGGAGGAGGTGAGCAGTTCTTC.

About this clone itself: Distinct nucleotide sequences in the sample also encode this CDR3. The V and J genes are TRBV6-6 and TRBJ1-1; TRBD1 agrees at 8 bases. V shed 5 bases, J shed 3 bases, and the junction held 8 bases outside the gene matches. CDR3 length: 15 amino acids. Germline CDR1 is MNHNY and CDR2 is SVGAGI (reference sequence). The CDR3 loop is CASSPGQGGYTEAFF. The CDR3 nucleotides are TGTGCCAGCAGTCCTGGACAGGGAGGATACACTGAAGCTTTCTTT.

This chain links TRBV5-4 with TRBJ2-4, with a tentative D call TRBD2 (6 bases). The CDR3 is made up of 15 amino acids. In germline, CDR1 is SGHNT, CDR2 YYREEE (reference sequence). V lost 3 bases to trimming and J lost 8 bases, with 18 bases between them. The CDR3 DNA sequence: TGTGCCAGCAGCTCACCAGGGACTTTCGGCGACATTCAGTACTTC. Its protein is CASSSPGTFGDIQYF. The full variable domain, rest sourced from reference TRBV5-4 and TRBJ2-4, is ETGVTQSPTHLIKTRGQQVTLRCSSQSGHNTVSWYQQALGQGPQFIFQYYREEENGRGNFPPRFSGLQFPNYSSELNVNALELDDSALYLCASSSPGTFGDIQYFGAGTRLSVL.

V and J are TRBV6-5 and TRBJ1-6, with D unclear. In germline, CDR1 is MNHEY, CDR2 SVGAGI. There are 14 residues in the CDR3. V lost 11 bases, J lost 2 bases, and 13 bases lay in between. The CDR3 loop reads CAAHEGPYNSPLHF. CDR3 DNA sequence: TGTGCCGCCCACGAGGGCCCCTATAATTCACCCCTCCACTTT.

The CDR3 nucleotides are TGTGCCTGGAGTGACCAGCGGGCACAGTACTTC. This translates into CAWSDQRAQYF. The chain is built from TRBV30 and TRBJ2-4, with D perhaps matching TRBD2 (6 bases). V shed 1 base and J shed 13 bases, with 11 bases lying between them. The CDR3 covers 11 residues. In germline, CDR1 is GTSNPN, CDR2 SVGIG (reference sequence).

The chain joins TRBV27 to TRBJ2-1; D remains ambiguous. Per germline, CDR1 MNHEY and CDR2 SMNVEV (reference sequence). This CDR3 comprises 17 residues. V lost 6 bases and J lost 4, with 22 bases in between. The CDR3 spells CASSHSPRAAFYNEQFF. For the CDR3, the DNA is TGTGCCAGCAGCCACTCCCCTCGTGCGGCGTTTTACAATGAGCAGTTCTTC.

V gene TRBV9 combines with J gene TRBJ2-5, with no clear D. Trimming pared 0 bases from V and 5 bases from J, leaving 11 bases between. Germline V CDR1 and CDR2: SGDLS, YYNGEE. CDR3 length: 14 amino acids. The CDR3 spells CASSVGLLWETQYF. CDR3 bases: TGTGCCAGCAGCGTAGGACTCCTCTGGGAGACCCAGTACTTC.

This clone has just a few counts. The chain links TRBV6-1 to TRBJ2-1; TRBD2 matches 11 bases. V shed 2 bases, J shed 2 bases, and the junction held 8 bases outside the gene matches. The CDR3 covers 18 residues. CDR1 and CDR2 (germline): MNHNS, SASEGT. The CDR3 loop is CASSEIGTSGYPYNEQFF. CDR3 nucleotides: TGTGCCAGCAGTGAAATCGGGACTAGCGGTTACCCCTACAATGAGCAGTTCTTC.

This clone was detected a few times. V and J are TRBV16 and TRBJ1-5; a weak D match, TRBD1 (6 bases). This CDR3 comprises 17 residues. Germline V CDR1 and CDR2: KGHSY, FQNENV. With 2 bases removed from V and 5 bases from J, the gap between germline ends came to 19 bases. The CDR3 coding sequence is TGTGCCAGCAGCCAAAGGTCGTCTACAGGGTGGCATCAGCCCCAGCATTTT. Its translation: CASSQRSSTGWHQPQHF.

This clone has more than one count but fewer than ten. V is TRBV5-1 and J is TRBJ2-7; D may be TRBD1 (6 bases). The CDR3 loop spans 17 amino acids. V lost 4 bases and J 0 bases, leaving 20 bases between the germline ends. The germline V gene encodes CDR1 SGHRS and CDR2 YFSETQ. CDR3 residues: CASSPTSPGHISYEQYF. The CDR3 DNA is TGCGCCAGCAGCCCCACCAGTCCGGGACATATCTCCTACGAGCAGTACTTC.